This T cell receptor (beta chain) derives from a study of T cells in Graves' hyperthyroidism and ophthalmopathy. General study points: The majority of expanded thyroid clonotypes above 0.001 also appeared in blood. For ophthalmopathy, model prediction preceded onset by a median roughly 5.9 months.

Regions amplified from RNA transcripts were the TCR beta CDR3 regions. TCR CDR3 underwent first-round RT-PCR with the HTBI primer set. TCRdb re-derived calls from the multiplex PCR reads in MiXCR, one entry per CDR3 protein. The sample has some 250,000 distinct CDR3 sequences; about 16% are singletons. This clonotype was detected a few times. What it binds is not known. Newly diagnosed hyperthyroidism patients aged 18 to 65 years had disease lasting under 2 months. The blood specimen was taken at initial hyperthyroidism diagnosis, before any ophthalmopathy symptoms. Germline V gene sequence: CDR1 SNHLY, CDR2 FYNNEI. The V and J ends lost 4 bases and 5 bases respectively, with 15 bases between them. The CDR3 spans 14 residues.

This rearrangement joins TRBV2 to TRBJ2-7; tentatively, D is TRBD2 (6 bases). The TCR originated in a woman in her fifties or sixties with Graves' hyperthyroidism that later progressed to Graves' ophthalmopathy. Material: blood. The CDR3 DNA reads TGTGCCAGCAGTGCCGGTGGGGGGTGGCACGAGCAGTACTTC. It specifies CASSAGGGWHEQYF.